The rows below give T cell receptor beta chains drawn from one sample of a study of T cell responses to AZD1222 COVID-19 vaccine. Using immunoSEQ multiplex PCR, the repertoire was profiled, and TCRdb retains in-frame clones only, with some absent. The sample has around 130,000 clones; about 89% are singletons. This sample comprised peripheral blood, obtained 28 days after the second dose of the MenACWY control vaccine. The receptors derive from an adult who received the MenACWY meningococcal vaccine as a control. Both conserved end residues are part of each CDR3.

cdr3_aa	v_call	j_call
CASSFGTSGRLQETQYF	TRBV7-9	TRBJ2-5
CASSRGQNNEQFF	TRBV7-7	TRBJ2-1
CASSLEAAGGQDEQFF	TRBV5-1	TRBJ2-1
CASSLGADLSYNEQFF	TRBV5-1	TRBJ2-1
CASSKGGRGLFEQYF	TRBV21-1	TRBJ2-7
CSVEAVDRGLDTQYF	TRBV29-1	TRBJ2-3
CASSVYAGTLTYTDTQYF	TRBV5-1	TRBJ2-3
CASSSRPGQGAAEAFF	TRBV7-3	TRBJ1-1
CASSEAGTDTQYF	TRBV10-1	TRBJ2-3
CASSLGPAWEQYF	TRBV12-3/TRBV12-4	TRBJ2-7
CASSQTDRGSGYTF	TRBV4-3	TRBJ1-2
CASNEATSTDTQYF	TRBV2	TRBJ2-3
CASGPGQGSYEQYF	TRBV7-3	TRBJ2-7
CASSARQDGNTEAFF	TRBV11-1	TRBJ1-1
CATSRDRGPHEQYF	TRBV15	TRBJ2-7
CASSIQSNQPQHF	TRBV19	TRBJ1-5
CASSSLGWGVVETQYF	TRBV7-8	TRBJ2-5
CASSQVSVATRETQYF	TRBV3-1/TRBV3-2	TRBJ2-5
CASRTGGNYGYTF	TRBV28	TRBJ1-2
CASRFNPTYEQYF	TRBV5-1	TRBJ2-7
CASSPFTGGTGELFF	TRBV7-9	TRBJ2-2
CASSPPGLAGVEQFF	TRBV18	TRBJ2-1
CASTRENIQYF	TRBV27	TRBJ2-4
CASSQGKYGYTF	TRBV6-5	TRBJ1-2
CASSEEDRVWYF	TRBV6-1	TRBJ2-4
CASSDVYGTRKFF	TRBV7-3	TRBJ2-1
CASQAGTGAVNTEAFF	TRBV18	TRBJ1-1
CASSLGQAGGGGYTF	TRBV5-1	TRBJ1-2
CASDIGAEQFF	TRBV12-3/TRBV12-4	TRBJ2-1
CAISLDQNSPLHF	TRBV10-3	TRBJ1-6
CASSLLLRLYEQYF	TRBV28	TRBJ2-7
CASSLTANYGYTF	TRBV28	TRBJ1-2
CAGTGMGQPQHF	TRBV28	TRBJ1-5
CASSLGRELAGGPSTDTQYF	TRBV11-3	TRBJ2-3
CASSSHRGARDEQFF	TRBV9	TRBJ2-1
CASSSLRGGYEQYF	TRBV7-6	TRBJ2-7
CASSPGATSYEQYF	TRBV11-2	TRBJ2-7
CASSAAGANVLTF	TRBV5-1	TRBJ2-6
CASSLDGLSYNEQFF	TRBV7-2	TRBJ2-1
CASRSQTEVNTEAFF	TRBV5-1	TRBJ1-1
CASSRELANTGELFF	TRBV5-1	TRBJ2-2
CASSPASGRLSYEQYF	TRBV7-7	TRBJ2-7
CASSPGTVSYEQYF	TRBV5-5	TRBJ2-7
CASTMGGSNQPQHF	TRBV28	TRBJ1-5
CASSLARLEHGYEQYF	TRBV11-2	TRBJ2-7
CASSKQTNTEAFF	TRBV19	TRBJ1-1
CASSPTSGANTGELFF	TRBV7-9	TRBJ2-2
CASSVVGLGFMDEQFF	TRBV9	TRBJ2-1
CASRVMNTEAFF	TRBV28	TRBJ1-1
CASSLEKDRVGNEQFF	TRBV7-9	TRBJ2-1
CASSQRQRENIQYF	TRBV14	TRBJ2-4
CACGRTENSPLHF	TRBV30	TRBJ1-6
CASSLGPTGELFF	TRBV11-3	TRBJ2-2
CASSSTSFEQFF	TRBV11-3	TRBJ2-1
CASDTWTSGTAHDTQYF	TRBV6-4	TRBJ2-3